This T cell receptor (beta chain) came from a study of blood T cell repertoires in COVID-19. Study summary: The United States, Italy and Spain were the sources of the acute and convalescent COVID-19 samples. T cells, B-cell-depleted T cells, or PBMCs supplied cDNA or gDNA.

The CDR3 contains 16 residues. Trimming removed 9 bases from V and 1 base from J; junction bases left unmatched: 11. CDR1 is LNHDA and CDR2 is SQIVND in the germline V gene (reference sequence). Some clones are missing from TCRdb's copy, which holds only in-frame ones; the method was immunoSEQ multiplex PCR. The table records about 270,000 clones, over 75% of them present only once. Participant ages covered about 18 to 95 years across about two dozen US areas. Participants' reported clinical history set cohort assignment. The chain employs TRBV19 and TRBJ1-5; 8 bases agree with TRBD1. The source is a woman in her forties or fifties with acute COVID-19. Sequencing was done on a sample of PBMCs or T cells enriched from blood (not recorded which). The CDR3 nucleotides read TGTGCCAGCCATCTACGTACAGGGGGGAGCAATCAGCCCCAGCATTTT. As protein: CASHLRTGGSNQPQHF.